This T cell receptor (beta chain) derives from a study of blood T cell repertoires in COVID-19. Background on the study: The United States, Italy and Spain provided the acute and convalescent COVID-19 samples. Sample material is recorded as cDNA or gDNA derived from T cells, B-cell-depleted T cells, or PBMCs.

Authors' analysis steps: Estimated nucleated cell counts came from reference gene primer amplification. Sequenced by immunoSEQ multiplex PCR; TCRdb stores in-frame clones only, minus some. The V and J calls and the clone size are those of that table, but D and trimming were determined from the DNA. The data show approximately 65,000 clones, about 74% seen once. The CDR3 loop spans 13 amino acids. The V gene lost 5 bases and the J gene lost 5 bases, with 10 bases spanning the gap. The germline V gene encodes CDR1 LNHDA and CDR2 SQIVND (reference sequence). This clonotype was sampled from a human donor in a cohort sampled during active COVID-19. The specimen was peripheral blood. The J gene is TRBJ2-1, the V gene TRBV19, with D maybe TRBD2 (6 bases). CDR3 DNA sequence: TGTGCCAGTAGTGCCCTAGCGAACAATGAGCAGTTCTTC. This sequence encodes CASSALANNEQFF.